Listed here are 32 T cell receptor beta chains from one sample, sequenced in a study of blood T cell repertoires in COVID-19. Assay used: immunoSEQ multiplex PCR; TCRdb lists only in-frame clones, some missing. The profile shows around 300,000 clones, about 85% of them singletons. Source material: PBMCs or T cells enriched from blood (not recorded which). Receptors originate from a woman aged 45-60 years who had recovered from COVID-19.

The chain has TRBV7-3 and TRBJ2-1; 7 nucleotides align to TRBD2. Germline V gene lookup returns CDR1 SGHTA and CDR2 FQGTGA. V trimming: 2 bases; J trimming: 2 bases; junction bases outside the gene matches: 12. This CDR3 has 18 residues. CDR3 nucleotide sequence: TGTGCCAGCAGCTTATTATCCTCTAGCGGTGGCCCCTACAATGAGCAGTTCTTC. Its protein product is CASSLLSSSGGPYNEQFF.

This chain connects TRBV4-3 to TRBJ2-1, with 8 nucleotides matching TRBD1. Per germline, CDR1 LGHNA and CDR2 YSLEER. V lost 0 bases and J lost 8; bases outside the gene matches: 9. The CDR3 is made up of 16 amino acids. For the CDR3, the DNA is TGCGCCAGCAGCCAAGATGGGCAGGGGGCTCGTTATGAGCAGTTCTTC. It encodes CASSQDGQGARYEQFF.

The chain combines TRBV7-2 with TRBJ2-6; D ambiguous. The length of the CDR3 is 16 residues. The V and J ends lost 2 bases and 2 bases respectively, with 10 bases between them. From germline, CDR1 is SGHTA and CDR2 FQGNSA. The CDR3 loop is CASSLRVNPGANVLTF. The CDR3, as DNA: TGTGCCAGCAGCTTAAGAGTAAACCCTGGGGCCAACGTCCTGACTTTC.

This clone came up a few times. This chain joins TRBV19 and TRBJ2-1; TRBD2 matches at 10 bases. The CDR3 runs 17 residues. V dropped 4 bases and J dropped 3; count of bases not matched to a gene: 9. Germline V gene data show CDR1 as LNHDA and CDR2 as SQIVND (reference sequence). The CDR3 DNA is TGTGCCAGTAGTAAGGGGTGGGGGACTAGCGACTACAATGAGCAGTTCTTC. It translates to CASSKGWGTSDYNEQFF.

The chain joins TRBV7-7 to TRBJ2-5; 15 positions match TRBD2. With 1 base clipped from V and 3 bases from J, the junction kept 9 bases outside the gene matches. Germline V gene lookup returns CDR1 SSHAT and CDR2 FNYEAQ (reference sequence). The CDR3 is made up of 19 amino acids. The CDR3 loop is CASSLDRTSGRGIEETQYF. CDR3 nucleotide sequence: TGTGCCAGCAGCTTAGACCGGACTAGCGGGAGGGGGATAGAAGAGACCCAGTACTTC. The whole variable domain, filled in from reference TRBV7-7 and TRBJ2-5, reads GAGVSQSPRYKVTKRGQDVTLRCDPISSHATLYWYQQALGQGPEFLTYFNYEAQPDKSGLPSDRFSAERPEGSISTLTIQRTEQRDSAMYRCASSLDRTSGRGIEETQYFGPGTRLLVL.

The chain joins TRBV5-4 to TRBJ2-7, with D possibly matching TRBD2 (6 bases). Germline V CDR1 and CDR2: SGHNT, YYREEE (reference sequence). The V end lost 1 base, the J end lost 3 bases, and 11 bases lay between the germline ends. The CDR3 runs 14 residues. In DNA form, the CDR3 reads TGTGCCAGCAGCTTGTCTCCGGGAGTCTACGAGCAGTACTTC. Translated: CASSLSPGVYEQYF.

This sequence joins TRBV4-1 and TRBJ2-2; D gene unclear. Trimming stripped 1 base from V and 4 bases from J, with 13 bases between. CDR1 and CDR2 (germline): MGHRA, YSYEKL. The CDR3 spans 16 residues. CDR3 sequence reads: CASSQGPPRGTGELFF. Written as DNA, the CDR3 is TGCGCCAGCAGCCAAGGACCACCTCGAGGCACCGGGGAGCTGTTTTTT.

The chain couples TRBV11-2 to TRBJ2-5; weak D call: TRBD2 (5 bases). Germline V gene data show CDR1 as SGHAT and CDR2 as FQNNGV. V was clipped by 0 bases and J by 7 bases, with 15 bases between them. This CDR3 is 15 amino acids long. The CDR3 is CASSLDSKLAGTQYF. CDR3 in DNA: TGTGCCAGCAGCTTAGATTCGAAACTCGCGGGGACCCAGTACTTC.

Only a few counts were recorded for this clone. This chain links TRBV5-6 with TRBJ2-7, with TRBD2 matching over 10 bases. The J segment lost 6 bases and the V segment lost 0 bases, leaving 9 bases of the junction unmatched. Germline lookup yields CDR1 SGHDT and CDR2 YYEEEE. CDR3 length: 16 amino acids. The CDR3 DNA reads TGTGCCAGCAGCTTGGTCCAGTCCCTAGCGGGGGTCGAGCAGTACTTC. Its translation is CASSLVQSLAGVEQYF.

The V call is TRBV5-1, the J call TRBJ1-3; D not certain. This CDR3 contains 14 residues. Germline V gene sequence: CDR1 SGHRS, CDR2 YFSETQ. V lost 2 bases, J lost 2 bases, and 8 bases lay in between. The CDR3 nucleotides are TGCGCCAGCAGCTTTGACATGACTGGAAACACCATATATTTT. This encodes CASSFDMTGNTIYF.

This chain uses TRBV11-2 with TRBJ1-6; perhaps TRBD1 as D (5 bases). CDR3 length: 15 amino acids. Trimming took off 5 bases at V and 6 bases at J, with 14 bases between the two ends. Germline V gene lookup returns CDR1 SGHAT and CDR2 FQNNGV. The CDR3 DNA follows: TGTGCCAGCAGCCCCCCCCGCAGGGCTAATTCACCCCTCCACTTT. Translated: CASSPPRRANSPLHF.

This clone was detected only a few times. CDR3 region: CASSLEGGRGEAFF. The CDR3 coding sequence is TGCGCCAGCAGCTTGGAGGGCGGCCGGGGAGAAGCTTTCTTT. The rearrangement links TRBV5-1 to TRBJ1-1, with D unresolved. The CDR3 spans 14 residues. Germline V lookup: CDR1 SGHRS, CDR2 YFSETQ. V lost 0 bases to trimming and J lost 8 bases, with 14 bases between them.

This clone appeared a single time. This chain links TRBV6-1 with TRBJ1-2; D is perhaps TRBD1 (5 bases). The CDR3 is 14 residues long. V lost 2 bases, J lost 2 bases, and 9 bases lay in between. Germline V CDR1 and CDR2: MNHNS, SASEGT. CDR3 residues: CASSESWGNYGYTF. CDR3 sequence (DNA): TGTGCCAGCAGTGAAAGCTGGGGCAACTATGGCTACACCTTC.

The chain joins TRBV11-2 to TRBJ1-4; perhaps TRBD1 as D (6 bases). Trimming left V 0 bases short and J 7 bases short, with 9 bases between. The CDR3 has 14 amino acids. CDR1 is SGHAT, CDR2 FQNNGV, per germline. The CDR3 here is CASSLETRGEKLFF. DNA of the CDR3: TGTGCCAGCAGCTTAGAGACCAGGGGTGAAAAACTGTTTTTT.

The rearrangement uses TRBV6-5 and TRBJ1-1; TRBD1 matches at 7 bases. Germline lookup yields CDR1 MNHEY and CDR2 SVGAGI. The CDR3 totals 13 residues. V lost 6 bases to trimming and J lost 5 bases; unmatched junction nucleotides: 6. CDR3 bases: TGTGCCAGCAGATATTACAGGGGAACTGAAGCTTTCTTT. This sequence encodes CASRYYRGTEAFF.

The rearrangement links TRBV3-1 (or the pseudogene TRBV3-2) to TRBJ2-1, with 9 bases fitting TRBD1. The V gene's germline CDR1 is LGHDT and CDR2 YNNKEL (reference sequence). The CDR3 covers 16 residues. After removal of 2 bases from V and 4 bases from J, the junction contained 6 bases not matched to a gene. The CDR3 here is CASSQSDRGRYNEQFF. CDR3 DNA sequence: TGTGCCAGCAGCCAATCCGACAGGGGGAGGTACAATGAGCAGTTCTTC.

The rearrangement joins TRBV4-1 to TRBJ1-1, with D perhaps TRBD1 (6 bases). The ends were cut back, 0 bases at V and 7 bases at J, with 9 bases in the middle. The CDR3 has 13 residues. Germline CDR1 is MGHRA and CDR2 is YSYEKL. The CDR3 loop is CASSQDFRGEAFF. Here the CDR3 DNA reads TGCGCCAGCAGCCAAGATTTCAGGGGTGAAGCTTTCTTT.

The chain employs TRBV7-2 and TRBJ2-7; 8 positions agree with TRBD2. The CDR3 covers 15 residues. Germline-derived CDR1 and CDR2 are SGHTA and FQGNSA. V lost 1 base to trimming and J lost 2 bases; unmatched junction nucleotides: 4. The CDR3 nucleotides are TGTGCCAGCAGCTTAGTGGTTAGCGGGACCTACGAGCAGTACTTC. Amino acids: CASSLVVSGTYEQYF.

This chain uses TRBV7-6 with TRBJ2-7; 9 bases are shared with TRBD1. CDR1 is SGHVS and CDR2 is FNYEAQ in the germline V gene. The J segment lost 1 base and the V segment lost 1 base, leaving 5 bases of the junction unmatched. The CDR3 spans 16 residues. The CDR3 region is CASSLDTGTGSYEQYF. CDR3 coding DNA: TGTGCCAGCAGCTTAGACACCGGGACAGGGTCCTACGAGCAGTACTTC.

V usage is TRBV19 and J usage is TRBJ2-7, with TRBD1 identical over 10 bases. CDR1 is LNHDA and CDR2 is SQIVND in the germline V gene (reference sequence). This CDR3 has 16 amino acids. The ends lost 3 bases at V and 5 bases at J; junction bases unmatched: 10. The chain's CDR3 is CASSMVPGQGLHEQYF. The CDR3 DNA reads TGTGCCAGTAGTATGGTACCGGGACAGGGGCTTCACGAGCAGTACTTC.

Comment on this clone: Other DNA sequences from this sample encode an identical CDR3 as well. The chain recombines TRBV9 with TRBJ1-1, with D possibly being TRBD1 (6 bases). CDR1 and CDR2 from the germline V gene are SGDLS and YYNGEE. The CDR3 is 14 amino acids. V was trimmed by 2 bases and J by 0 bases, leaving 8 bases between them. CDR3 nucleotides: TGTGCCAGCAGCGTCGGACAGATGAACACTGAAGCTTTCTTT. Residues: CASSVGQMNTEAFF.

The V and J genes are TRBV12-3 or TRBV12-4 and TRBJ1-2; no definite D call. Trimming stripped 3 bases from V and 2 bases from J, with 7 bases between. This CDR3 comprises 13 residues. The CDR3 is CASSFSENYGYTF. CDR3 sequence (DNA): TGTGCCAGCAGTTTCTCAGAAAACTATGGCTACACCTTC.

DNA for the CDR3: TGCGCCAGCAGCCAGGGACTAGCGGGAGGGGACACAGATACGCAGTATTTT. Translation gives CASSQGLAGGDTDTQYF. The chain joins TRBV5-1 to TRBJ2-3; 16 bases fit TRBD2. CDR1 SGHRS and CDR2 YFSETQ come from the germline V gene. Losses at the gene ends were 4 bases for V and 2 bases for J; bases not matched to a gene: 4. This CDR3 is 17 amino acids long.

The gene calls are TRBV5-4 and TRBJ2-1, with D possibly TRBD1 on 6 matching bases. Germline V lookup: CDR1 SGHNT, CDR2 YYREEE (reference sequence). The CDR3 runs 15 residues. V was trimmed by 4 bases and J by 5 bases, leaving 16 bases between them. For the CDR3, the DNA is TGTGCCAGCAGCAGCCGGACAGCAGCCGACAATGAGCAGTTCTTC. Its translation is CASSSRTAADNEQFF.

The chain links TRBV9 to TRBJ1-4; no clear D gene. This CDR3 comprises 15 residues. CDR1 SGDLS and CDR2 YYNGEE come from the germline V gene. V was cut by 4 bases and J by 0 bases, with 10 bases left in between. The CDR3 nucleotides read TGTGCCAGCAGCCCCCGACAAGCAACTAATGAAAAACTGTTTTTT. This translates into CASSPRQATNEKLFF.

The chain has TRBV27 and TRBJ2-7, with a tentative D call TRBD2 (5 bases). V lost 5 bases to trimming and J lost 3 bases, with 11 bases between them. Germline V gene data show CDR1 as MNHEY and CDR2 as SMNVEV (reference sequence). CDR3 length: 13 amino acids. The CDR3 DNA is TGTGCCAGCAGTCTTGGGCGGGTCTACGAGCAGTACTTC. Its translation is CASSLGRVYEQYF.

The chain is built from TRBV12-3 or TRBV12-4 and TRBJ1-2; D is possibly TRBD1 (5 bases). V lost 6 bases to trimming and J lost 1 base, with 9 bases between them. The CDR3 is made up of 13 amino acids. The CDR3 loop reads CASSAQGNYGYTF. CDR3 bases: TGTGCCAGCAGCGCCCAGGGTAACTATGGCTACACCTTC.

The table lists this clone with a few counts. This CDR3 reads CASSRTGPNNQPQHF. The CDR3 nucleotides are TGTGCCAGTAGTAGGACAGGACCTAATAATCAGCCCCAGCATTTT. This chain joins TRBV19 and TRBJ1-5, with 7 positions matching TRBD1. Per germline, CDR1 LNHDA and CDR2 SQIVND (reference sequence). Trimming at V came to 4 bases and at J to 4 bases, leaving 7 bases not matched to a gene. The CDR3 loop spans 15 amino acids. Using reference TRBV19 and TRBJ1-5 for the parts outside the CDR3, the full variable domain is DGGITQSPKYLFRKEGQNVTLSCEQNLNHDAMYWYRQDPGQGLRLIYYSQIVNDFQKGDIAEGYSVSREKKESFPLTVTSAQKNPTAFYLCASSRTGPNNQPQHFGDGTRLSIL.

V gene TRBV4-3 combines with J gene TRBJ2-2, with TRBD2 matching 9 bases. The length of the CDR3 is 16 residues. The trim removed 5 bases at V and 7 bases at J, leaving 11 bases unmatched. Germline CDR1 LGHNA, CDR2 YSLEER. CDR3 DNA sequence: TGCGCCAGCAGCTCTCAGGTAGCGGGAGTGAACGGGGAGCTGTTTTTT. Translating it yields CASSSQVAGVNGELFF.

The genes are TRBV30 and TRBJ2-1; D ambiguous. The CDR3 loop spans 11 amino acids. Trimming stripped 3 bases from V and 16 bases from J, with 16 bases between. Germline V gives CDR1 GTSNPN, CDR2 SVGIG (reference sequence). The CDR3 region has the DNA TGTGCCTGGAGCGCTTCACGGTTAAAATTCTTC. The encoded protein is CAWSASRLKFF.

This clone is a singleton in its sample. The chain couples TRBV6-5 to TRBJ2-1; D is unresolved. This CDR3 region has 14 residues. Trimming stripped 2 bases from V and 0 bases from J, with 5 bases between. Germline V lookup: CDR1 MNHEY, CDR2 SVGAGI. CDR3 sequence: CASSYDSSYNEQFF. CDR3 bases: TGTGCCAGCAGTTACGATAGCTCCTACAATGAGCAGTTCTTC.

The chain is built from TRBV10-2 and TRBJ2-2; the match to TRBD2 covers 8 bases. CDR3 length: 15 amino acids. Germline V gene lookup returns CDR1 WSHSY and CDR2 SAAADI. Unmatched junction bases numbered 4, after V lost 5 bases and J lost 2 bases. The CDR3 protein is CASSPSGGNTGELFF. CDR3 coding DNA: TGCGCCAGCAGTCCGAGCGGGGGTAACACCGGGGAGCTGTTTTTT.